Below are 26 T cell receptor beta chains sequenced from a single sample in a study of OX40 agonist ivuxolimab in advanced cancers. The data were produced by immunoSEQ multiplex PCR, yet TCRdb's version contains in-frame clones alone and is incomplete. The sample yields around 150,000 clones, approximately 94% seen once. The source was CD4+ or CD8+ T cells sorted from blood, collected in a trial of the OX40 agonist ivuxolimab. The source is an adult with an advanced solid tumor such as melanoma, head and neck, liver or kidney cancer.

This clone was seen once. The chain carries TRBV9 and TRBJ2-3; 9 bases line up with TRBD1. V dropped 4 bases and J dropped 4; count of bases not matched to a gene: 7. The CDR3 covers 15 residues. The germline V gene has CDR1 SGDLS and CDR2 YYNGEE. The CDR3 bases are TGTGCCAGCAGCTTCCGGGACAGGGTGTCAGATACGCAGTATTTT. This codes for CASSFRDRVSDTQYF.

The chain links TRBV5-4 to TRBJ2-1; 7 positions match TRBD2. Germline CDR1 and CDR2: SGHNT and YYREEE (reference sequence). J gave up 10 bases and V 0 bases, and 4 bases lay outside the gene matches. The CDR3 has 13 amino acids. DNA for the CDR3: TGTGCCAGCAGCTTGGCCCTAGCGGCCGAGCAGTTCTTC. Protein product: CASSLALAAEQFF.

The V call is TRBV6-5, the J call TRBJ1-1; 10 bases fit TRBD1. Germline V gene sequence: CDR1 MNHEY, CDR2 SVGAGI. Trimming removed 4 bases from V and 4 bases from J; junction bases left unmatched: 9. CDR3 length: 16 amino acids. This chain's CDR3 is CASSWRWDRGGTEAFF. The DNA of the CDR3 is TGTGCCAGCAGTTGGAGGTGGGACAGGGGCGGCACTGAAGCTTTCTTT.

Written as DNA, the CDR3 is TGCAGCGTTGAAAGAGGCAGGGCGAACACTGAAGCTTTCTTT. Protein: CSVERGRANTEAFF. This sequence joins TRBV29-1 and TRBJ1-1; D might be TRBD1 (5 bases). The V and J ends lost 2 bases and 1 base respectively, with 11 bases between them. The CDR3 sequence is 14 residues long. Looked up from germline, CDR1 is SQVTM and CDR2 is ANQGSEA.

The J gene is TRBJ2-1, the V gene TRBV19; 7 bases match TRBD1. The CDR3 is 14 residues long. With 6 bases clipped from V and 4 bases from J, the junction kept 6 bases outside the gene matches. Germline V gene sequence: CDR1 LNHDA, CDR2 SQIVND (reference sequence). The CDR3 region is CASSWGQTYNEQFF. CDR3 in DNA: TGTGCCAGTAGCTGGGGACAGACGTACAATGAGCAGTTCTTC.

The gene calls are TRBV7-8 and TRBJ2-1, with 10 bases lining up with TRBD1. Germline assignment: CDR1 SGHVS and CDR2 FQNEAQ. CDR3 length: 22 residues. V lost 5 bases and J lost 5; bases outside the gene matches: 27. The chain's CDR3 is CASSPPFRDRGIVRAGDNEQFF. DNA of the CDR3: TGTGCCAGCAGCCCCCCTTTCCGGGACAGGGGAATAGTGCGAGCGGGAGACAATGAGCAGTTCTTC. The full variable domain, completed using reference TRBV7-8 and TRBJ2-1, is GAGVSQSPRYKVAKRGQDVALRCDPISGHVSLFWYQQALGQGPEFLTYFQNEAQLDKSGLPSDRFFAERPEGSVSTLKIQRTQQEDSAVYLCASSPPFRDRGIVRAGDNEQFFGPGTRLTVL.

This chain links TRBV5-1 with TRBJ1-2, with a tentative D call TRBD1 (6 bases). The CDR3 consists of 14 residues. Trimming removed 7 bases at V and 5 bases at J, with 18 bases between. Germline V CDR1 and CDR2: SGHRS, YFSETQ. CDR3 sequence (DNA): TGCGCCAGCCACTCGGGGGCGGCCGTTTATGGCTACACCTTC. This codes for CASHSGAAVYGYTF.

The V gene is TRBV14, the J gene TRBJ2-1; 12 nucleotides line up with TRBD2. The CDR3 has 17 residues. Looked up from germline, CDR1 is SGHDN and CDR2 is FVKESK. With 4 bases clipped from V and 9 bases from J, the junction kept 13 bases outside the gene matches. The CDR3 here is CASSRPLTSGRWAEQFF. CDR3 nucleotides: TGTGCCAGCAGCCGGCCGTTGACTAGCGGGAGATGGGCTGAGCAGTTCTTC. Filled out from reference TRBV14 and TRBJ2-1, the complete variable domain reads EAGVTQFPSHSVIEKGQTVTLRCDPISGHDNLYWYRRVMGKEIKFLLHFVKESKQDESGMPNNRFLAERTGGTYSTLKVQPAELEDSGVYFCASSRPLTSGRWAEQFFGPGTRLTVL.

A single count supports this clone. The same CDR3 arises from other DNA sequences in this sample as well. The chain uses TRBV6-5 and TRBJ1-2; D is perhaps TRBD1 (5 bases). Germline V lookup: CDR1 MNHEY, CDR2 SVGAGI. This CDR3 spans 13 amino acids. V lost 2 bases, J lost 5 bases, and 9 bases lay in between. The CDR3 nucleotides are TGTGCCAGCAGTTACAGGCAGGGATATGGCTACACCTTC. Translating gives CASSYRQGYGYTF.

J is TRBJ1-2 and V is TRBV5-1; the D is unclear. The CDR3 consists of 13 residues. The germline gives CDR1 SGHRS, CDR2 YFSETQ. The V end lost 7 bases, the J end lost 7 bases, and 17 bases lay between the germline ends. CDR3 loop: CASRPWGPSGYTF. The CDR3 region has the DNA TGCGCCAGCCGACCGTGGGGTCCAAGTGGCTACACCTTC.

This chain uses TRBV7-2 with TRBJ2-3; 12 bases are a match to TRBD2. The CDR3 sequence is 18 residues long. Germline V gene data show CDR1 as SGHTA and CDR2 as FQGNSA. V was clipped by 4 bases and J by 2 bases; unmatched bases: 10. The CDR3 protein is CASSSPGLAGRDTDTQYF. The DNA of the CDR3 is TGTGCCAGCAGCTCCCCCGGACTAGCGGGAAGGGACACAGATACGCAGTATTTT.

This clone has a handful of counts. The V call is TRBV7-2, the J call TRBJ2-3; no clear D. V was clipped by 4 bases and J by 0 bases, with 11 bases between them. Germline values: CDR1 SGHTA, CDR2 FQGNSA. CDR3 length: 15 amino acids. This CDR3 is CASSSRPDSTDTQYF. CDR3 DNA: TGTGCCAGCAGCTCCCGGCCAGATAGCACAGATACGCAGTATTTT.

V and J are TRBV11-1 and TRBJ2-2; 7 nucleotides line up with TRBD1. The length of the CDR3 is 15 residues. Germline assignment: CDR1 SGHAT and CDR2 FQDESV (reference sequence). V was pared by 8 bases and J by 4 bases, with 10 bases of the junction left unmatched. The CDR3 bases are TGTGCCAGCGGGCCACGACAGGGAGCCACCGGGGAGCTGTTTTTT. Translating gives CASGPRQGATGELFF.

J is TRBJ1-6 and V is TRBV2; D uncertain. Germline CDR1 SNHLY, CDR2 FYNNEI. V was pared by 4 bases and J by 2 bases, with 9 bases between. This CDR3 spans 15 amino acids. The CDR3 coding sequence is TGTGCCAGCAGTGGGTTCCAGGCCTATAATTCACCCCTCCACTTT. Translation: CASSGFQAYNSPLHF.

A note on this clone: The sample holds other DNA sequences that translate to the same CDR3. V and J are TRBV5-1 and TRBJ1-4; 11 bases align to TRBD1. Trimming removed 4 bases from V and 6 bases from J; junction bases left unmatched: 2. This CDR3 is 14 amino acids long. Germline CDR1 reads SGHRS; CDR2 reads YFSETQ. DNA for the CDR3: TGCGCCAGCAGCCTGGGACAGGGGGATGAAAAACTGTTTTTT. Its protein is CASSLGQGDEKLFF.

V gene TRBV5-1 combines with J gene TRBJ1-1; a weak D match, TRBD1 (5 bases). The CDR3 extends over 13 amino acids. The V gene lost 4 bases and the J gene lost 3 bases, with 10 bases spanning the gap. Germline V gene data show CDR1 as SGHRS and CDR2 as YFSETQ. Written as DNA, the CDR3 is TGCGCCAGCAGCGAAACCAGGGACACTGAAGCTTTCTTT. It specifies CASSETRDTEAFF.

This chain uses TRBV29-1 with TRBJ2-2; tentative D call: TRBD1 (5 bases). The germline V and J ends were trimmed by 7 bases and 6 bases, with 9 bases remaining between them. Germline-derived CDR1 and CDR2 are SQVTM and ANQGSEA. The length of the CDR3 is 11 residues. The CDR3 sequence: CSARDPGELFF. The CDR3 bases are TGCAGCGCCAGGGATCCCGGGGAGCTGTTTTTT.

The CDR3 DNA follows: TGTGCCAGCAGCCCCCAGACAGGTCCTGGAAACACCATATATTTT. Translated, it gives CASSPQTGPGNTIYF. The V call is TRBV7-2, the J call TRBJ1-3; possible D gene TRBD1, 6 bases. CDR3 length: 15 residues. CDR1 SGHTA and CDR2 FQGNSA come from the germline V gene. Deletions cut 5 bases from V and 2 bases from J, with 13 bases between.

The rearrangement links TRBV7-2 to TRBJ2-7; TRBD1 agrees at 7 bases. The CDR3 loop spans 15 amino acids. Germline V gives CDR1 SGHTA, CDR2 FQGNSA. V shed 7 bases, J shed 0 bases, and the junction held 9 bases outside the gene matches. CDR3 in amino acids: CASTASGQHSYEQYF. The DNA of the CDR3 is TGTGCCAGCACAGCGTCGGGACAGCACTCCTACGAGCAGTACTTC. The variable domain in full, completed from reference TRBV7-2 and TRBJ2-7, reads GAGVSQSPSNKVTEKGKDVELRCDPISGHTALYWYRQSLGQGLEFLIYFQGNSAPDKSGLPSDRFSAERTGGSVSTLTIQRTQQEDSAVYLCASTASGQHSYEQYFGPGTRLTVT.

This clone has only one observation. V usage is TRBV10-3 and J usage is TRBJ2-2; no clear D. Trimming left V 8 bases short and J 0 bases short, with 10 bases between. CDR3 length: 14 amino acids. The germline V gene encodes CDR1 ENHRY and CDR2 SYGVKD. The CDR3 sequence: CAIGGLANTGELFF. In DNA, the CDR3 is TGTGCCATCGGCGGTCTCGCGAACACCGGGGAGCTGTTTTTT.

The V and J genes are TRBV28 and TRBJ1-3; 7 bases line up with TRBD1. The CDR3 contains 14 residues. Unmatched junction bases numbered 6, after V lost 6 bases and J lost 4 bases. Germline values: CDR1 MDHEN, CDR2 SYDVKM. The CDR3 bases are TGTGCCAGCAGACGGGGACAGTTAGGAAACACCATATATTTT. It specifies CASRRGQLGNTIYF.

CDR3 region: CASSLWQAHQPQHF. In nucleotides, the CDR3 is TGTGCCAGCAGCTTGTGGCAGGCCCATCAGCCCCAGCATTTT. The rearrangement links TRBV5-5 to TRBJ1-5; no definite D call. With 1 base removed from V and 5 bases from J, the gap between germline ends came to 10 bases. CDR1 is SGHKS, CDR2 YYEKEE, per germline (reference sequence). This CDR3 is 14 amino acids long.

This clone is a singleton in its sample. The rearrangement uses TRBV30 and TRBJ2-7; D gene unclear. The CDR3 consists of 11 residues. V was cut by 5 bases and J by 6 bases, with 11 bases left in between. Germline V gives CDR1 GTSNPN, CDR2 SVGIG (reference sequence). CDR3 nucleotides: TGTGCCTGGCACCGGTTTGGCGAGCAGTACTTC. Translated, it gives CAWHRFGEQYF.

The genes are TRBV28 and TRBJ1-2; 8 nucleotides align to TRBD1. This CDR3 comprises 15 residues. V was pared by 4 bases and J by 6 bases, with 10 bases of the junction left unmatched. CDR1 MDHEN and CDR2 SYDVKM come from the germline V gene. The CDR3 here is CASSSLTGAAHGYTF. In DNA, the CDR3 is TGTGCCAGCAGTTCTTTGACAGGGGCGGCTCATGGCTACACCTTC.

The rearrangement uses TRBV2 and TRBJ2-5; possibly TRBD2 for D (6 bases). V was cut by 2 bases and J by 2 bases, with 12 bases left in between. The CDR3 has 15 residues. From germline, CDR1 is SNHLY and CDR2 FYNNEI. CDR3 sequence (DNA): TGTGCCAGCAGTGAATTCGGGGGACCACAAGAGACCCAGTACTTC. Encoded protein: CASSEFGGPQETQYF.

This chain uses TRBV7-2 with TRBJ1-3, with D unresolved. Trimming removed 1 base at V and 2 bases at J, with 12 bases between. Germline CDR1 SGHTA, CDR2 FQGNSA. This CDR3 region has 16 residues. The CDR3 sequence: CASSLGIVGTGNTIYF. As DNA, the CDR3 is TGTGCCAGCAGCTTAGGAATCGTGGGTACTGGAAACACCATATATTTT.